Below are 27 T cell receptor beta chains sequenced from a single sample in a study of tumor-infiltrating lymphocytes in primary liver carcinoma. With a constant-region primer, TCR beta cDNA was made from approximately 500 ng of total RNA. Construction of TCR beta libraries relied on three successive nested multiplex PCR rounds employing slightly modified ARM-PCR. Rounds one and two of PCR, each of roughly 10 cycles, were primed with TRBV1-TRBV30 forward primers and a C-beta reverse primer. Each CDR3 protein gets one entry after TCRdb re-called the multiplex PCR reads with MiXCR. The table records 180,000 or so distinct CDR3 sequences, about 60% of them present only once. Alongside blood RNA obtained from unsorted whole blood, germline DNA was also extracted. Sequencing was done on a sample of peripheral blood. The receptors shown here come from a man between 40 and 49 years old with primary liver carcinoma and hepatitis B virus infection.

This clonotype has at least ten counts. This CDR3 is CASSRTGGYEQYF. CDR3 DNA sequence: TGTGCCAGCAGTCGGACCGGGGGGTACGAGCAGTACTTC. The chain has TRBV11-2 and TRBJ2-7, with TRBD2 identical over 7 bases. The CDR3 loop spans 13 amino acids. V lost 6 bases to trimming and J lost 4 bases; unmatched junction nucleotides: 6. Germline-derived CDR1 and CDR2 are SGHAT and FQNNGV.

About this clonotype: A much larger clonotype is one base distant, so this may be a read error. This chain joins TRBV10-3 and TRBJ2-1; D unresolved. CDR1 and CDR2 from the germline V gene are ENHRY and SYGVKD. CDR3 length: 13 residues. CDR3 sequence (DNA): TGTGCCATCAGTGACGCTGAGGCCCATGAGCAGTCCTTC. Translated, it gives CAISDAEAHEQSF.

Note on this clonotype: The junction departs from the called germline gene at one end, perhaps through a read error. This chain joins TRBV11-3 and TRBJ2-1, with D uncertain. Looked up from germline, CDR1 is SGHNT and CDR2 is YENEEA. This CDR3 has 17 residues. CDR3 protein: CASSLDFGLGVYNKQFF. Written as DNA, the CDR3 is TGTGCCAGCAGCTTAGATTTCGGCCTAGGTGTTTACAATAAGCAGTTCTTC.

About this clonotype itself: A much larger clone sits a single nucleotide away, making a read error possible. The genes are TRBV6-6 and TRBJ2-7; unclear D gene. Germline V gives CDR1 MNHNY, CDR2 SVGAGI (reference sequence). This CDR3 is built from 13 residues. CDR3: CACSRLGTYEQYF. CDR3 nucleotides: TGTGCCTGCAGTCGACTGGGAACCTACGAGCAGTACTTC.

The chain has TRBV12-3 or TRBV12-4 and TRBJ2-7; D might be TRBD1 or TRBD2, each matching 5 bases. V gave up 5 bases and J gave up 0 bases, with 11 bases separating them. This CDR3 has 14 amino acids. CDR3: CASSRSGPSYEQYF. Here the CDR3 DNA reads TGTGCCAGCAGTAGATCGGGACCCTCCTACGAGCAGTACTTC.

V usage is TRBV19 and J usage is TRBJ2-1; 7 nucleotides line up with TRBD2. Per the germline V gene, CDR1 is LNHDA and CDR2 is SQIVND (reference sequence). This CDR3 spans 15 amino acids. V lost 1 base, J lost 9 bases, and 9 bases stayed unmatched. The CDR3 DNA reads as TGTGCCAGTAGTATAGGGTTAGCGGGTGGAGCTGAGCAGTTCTTC. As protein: CASSIGLAGGAEQFF.

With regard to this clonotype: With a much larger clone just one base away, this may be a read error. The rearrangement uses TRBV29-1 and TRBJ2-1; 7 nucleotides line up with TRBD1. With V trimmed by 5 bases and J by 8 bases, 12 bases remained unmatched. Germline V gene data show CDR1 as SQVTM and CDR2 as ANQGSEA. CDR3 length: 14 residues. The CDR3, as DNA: TGCAGCGTTCGATTGCGGACAGGAAGGGATGAGCAGTTCTTC. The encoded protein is CSVRLRTGRDEQFF.

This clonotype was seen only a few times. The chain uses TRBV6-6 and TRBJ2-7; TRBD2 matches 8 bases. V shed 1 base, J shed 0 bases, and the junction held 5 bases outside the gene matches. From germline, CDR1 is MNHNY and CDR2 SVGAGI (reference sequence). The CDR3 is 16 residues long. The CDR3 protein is CASSYLGLESSYEQYF. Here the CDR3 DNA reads TGTGCCAGCAGTTACTTGGGACTAGAGAGCTCCTACGAGCAGTACTTC.

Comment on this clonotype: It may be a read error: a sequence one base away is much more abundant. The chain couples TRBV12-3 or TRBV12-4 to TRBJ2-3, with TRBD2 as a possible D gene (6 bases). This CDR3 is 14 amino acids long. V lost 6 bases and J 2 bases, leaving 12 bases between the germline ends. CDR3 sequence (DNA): TGTGCCAGCAGCCTTCGGACTAACACAGATACGCAGTATTTT. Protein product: CASSLRTNTDTQYF.

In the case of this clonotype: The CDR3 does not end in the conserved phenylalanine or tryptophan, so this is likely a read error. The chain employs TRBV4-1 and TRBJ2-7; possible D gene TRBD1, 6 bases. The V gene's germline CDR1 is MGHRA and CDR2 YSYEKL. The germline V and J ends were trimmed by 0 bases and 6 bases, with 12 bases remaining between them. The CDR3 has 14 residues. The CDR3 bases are TGCGCCAGCAGCCAAGAGGGGGCGGCGGGCGAGCAGTACCTC. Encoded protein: CASSQEGAAGEQYL.

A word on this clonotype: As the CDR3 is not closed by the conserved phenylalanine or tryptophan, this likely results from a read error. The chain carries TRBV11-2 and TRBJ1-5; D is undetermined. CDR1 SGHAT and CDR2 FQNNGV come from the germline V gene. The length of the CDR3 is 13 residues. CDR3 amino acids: CANSSDITQPQHS. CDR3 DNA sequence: TGTGCCAACAGCTCCGACATTACCCAGCCCCAGCATTCT.

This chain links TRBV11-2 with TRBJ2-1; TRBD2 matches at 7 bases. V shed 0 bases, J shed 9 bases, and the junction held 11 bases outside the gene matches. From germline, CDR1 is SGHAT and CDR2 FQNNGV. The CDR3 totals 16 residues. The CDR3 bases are TGTGCCAGCAGCTTAGATCTGCGACGGGGGGTATTTGAGCAGTTCTTC. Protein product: CASSLDLRRGVFEQFF.

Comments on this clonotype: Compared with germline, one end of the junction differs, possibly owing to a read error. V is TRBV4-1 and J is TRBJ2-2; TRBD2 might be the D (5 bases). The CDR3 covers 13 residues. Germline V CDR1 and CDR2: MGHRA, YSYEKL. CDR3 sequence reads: CASSRTAPGEPFF. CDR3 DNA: TGCGCCAGCAGCCGAACAGCCCCCGGGGAGCCGTTTTTT.

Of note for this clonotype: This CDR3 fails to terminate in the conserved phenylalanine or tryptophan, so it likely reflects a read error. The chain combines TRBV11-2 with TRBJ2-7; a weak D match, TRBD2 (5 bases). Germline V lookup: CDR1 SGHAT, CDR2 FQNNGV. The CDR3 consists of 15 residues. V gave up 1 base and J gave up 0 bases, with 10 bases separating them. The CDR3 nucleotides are TGTGCCAGCAGCTTAGTGGTGGGGAGCTCCTACGAGCAGTACTAC. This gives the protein CASSLVVGSSYEQYY.

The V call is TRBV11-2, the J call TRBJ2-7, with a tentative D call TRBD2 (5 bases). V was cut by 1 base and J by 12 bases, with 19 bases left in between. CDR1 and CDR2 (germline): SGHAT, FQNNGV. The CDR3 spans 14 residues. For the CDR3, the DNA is TGTGCCAGCAGCTTAGTAAAGAGGGCCTACGAGTTGTACTTC. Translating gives CASSLVKRAYELYF.

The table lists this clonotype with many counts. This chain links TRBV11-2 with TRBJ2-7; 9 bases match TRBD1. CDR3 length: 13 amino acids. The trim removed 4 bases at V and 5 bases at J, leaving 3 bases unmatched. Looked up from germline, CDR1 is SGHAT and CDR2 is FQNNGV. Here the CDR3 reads CASSSGTGNEQYF. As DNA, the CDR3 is TGTGCCAGCAGCTCCGGGACAGGGAACGAGCAGTACTTC.

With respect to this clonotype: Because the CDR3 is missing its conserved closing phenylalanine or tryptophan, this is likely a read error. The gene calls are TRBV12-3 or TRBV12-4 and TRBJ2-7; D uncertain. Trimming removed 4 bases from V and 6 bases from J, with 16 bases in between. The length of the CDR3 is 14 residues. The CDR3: CASSSHNPGVEQYL. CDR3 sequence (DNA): TGTGCCAGCAGTTCTCACAATCCCGGCGTCGAGCAGTACTTA.

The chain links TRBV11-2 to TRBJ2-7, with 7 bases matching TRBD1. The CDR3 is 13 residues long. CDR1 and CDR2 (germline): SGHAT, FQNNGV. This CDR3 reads CVCSFVGQYEQYF. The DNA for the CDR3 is TGTGTCTGCAGCTTCGTGGGACAGTACGAGCAGTACTTC. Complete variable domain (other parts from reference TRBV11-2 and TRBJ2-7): EAGVAQSPRYKIIEKRQSVAFWCNPISGHATLYWYQQILGQGPKLLIQFQNNGVVDDSQLPKDRFSAERLKGVDSTLKIQPAKLEDSAVYLCVCSFVGQYEQYFGPGTRLTVT.

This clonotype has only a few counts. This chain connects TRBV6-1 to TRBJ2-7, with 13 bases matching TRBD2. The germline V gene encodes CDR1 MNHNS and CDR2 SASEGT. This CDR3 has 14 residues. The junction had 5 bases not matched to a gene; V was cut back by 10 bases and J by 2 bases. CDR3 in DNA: TGTGCCACCGGACTAGCGGGAGAAGCCTACGAGCAGTACTTC. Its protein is CATGLAGEAYEQYF.

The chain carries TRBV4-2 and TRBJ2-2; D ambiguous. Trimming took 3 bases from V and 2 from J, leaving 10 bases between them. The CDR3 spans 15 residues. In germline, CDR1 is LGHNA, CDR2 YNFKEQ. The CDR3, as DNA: TGTGCCAGCAGCCAGGATCCCTATAACACCGGGGAGCTGTTTTTT. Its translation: CASSQDPYNTGELFF.

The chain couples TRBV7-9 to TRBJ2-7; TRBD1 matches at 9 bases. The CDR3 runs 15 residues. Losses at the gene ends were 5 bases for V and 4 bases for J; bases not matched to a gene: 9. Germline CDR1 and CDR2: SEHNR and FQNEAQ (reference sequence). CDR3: CASSPTGQGIYEQYF. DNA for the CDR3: TGTGCCAGCAGCCCTACGGGACAGGGAATTTACGAGCAGTACTTC.

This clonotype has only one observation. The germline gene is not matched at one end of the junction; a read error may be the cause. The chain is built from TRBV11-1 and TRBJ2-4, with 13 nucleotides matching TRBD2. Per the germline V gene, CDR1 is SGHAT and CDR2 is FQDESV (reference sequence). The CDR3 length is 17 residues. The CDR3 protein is CASSFPGTSGTKNIQNF. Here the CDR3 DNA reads TGTGCCAGTAGCTTTCCCGGGACTAGCGGGACCAAAAACATTCAGAACTTC.

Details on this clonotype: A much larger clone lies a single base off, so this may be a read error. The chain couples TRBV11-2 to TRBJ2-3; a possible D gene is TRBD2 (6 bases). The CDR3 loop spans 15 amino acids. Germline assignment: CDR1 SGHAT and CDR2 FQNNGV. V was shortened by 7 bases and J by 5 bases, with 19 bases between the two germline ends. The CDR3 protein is CASNPRVGGEDTQYF. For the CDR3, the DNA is TGTGCCAGCAACCCGAGGGTGGGAGGCGAAGATACGCAGTATTTT.

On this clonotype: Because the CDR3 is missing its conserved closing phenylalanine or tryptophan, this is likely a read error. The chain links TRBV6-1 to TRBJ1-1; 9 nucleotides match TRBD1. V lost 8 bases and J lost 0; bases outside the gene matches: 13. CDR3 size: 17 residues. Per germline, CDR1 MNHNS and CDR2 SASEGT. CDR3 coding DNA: TGTGCCAGCCTGGGACAGGGAGGTTTAGGAGTGAACACTGAAGCTTTCTCT. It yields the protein CASLGQGGLGVNTEAFS.

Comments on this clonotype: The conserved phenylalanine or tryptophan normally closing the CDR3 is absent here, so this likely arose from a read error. The CDR3 here is CSAVQRESYNEQFL. For the CDR3, the DNA is TGCAGTGCTGTCCAGCGGGAATCCTACAATGAGCAGTTCTTG. The chain is built from TRBV20-1 and TRBJ2-1; 7 bases line up with TRBD2. The trim removed 5 bases at V and 1 base at J, leaving 5 bases unmatched. Germline V gene lookup returns CDR1 DFQATT and CDR2 SNEGSKA (reference sequence). This CDR3 is built from 14 residues.

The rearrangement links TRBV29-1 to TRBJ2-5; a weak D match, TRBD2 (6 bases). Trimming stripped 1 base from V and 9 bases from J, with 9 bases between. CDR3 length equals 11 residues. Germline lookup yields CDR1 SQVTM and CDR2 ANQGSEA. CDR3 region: CSVEGREAQYF. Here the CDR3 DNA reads TGCAGCGTTGAAGGAAGGGAGGCCCAGTACTTC. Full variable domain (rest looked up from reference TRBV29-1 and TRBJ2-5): SAVISQKPSRDICQRGTSLTIQCQVDSQVTMMFWYRQQPGQSLTLIATANQGSEATYESGFVIDKFPISRPNLTFSTLTVSNMSPEDSSIYLCSVEGREAQYFGPGTRLLVL.

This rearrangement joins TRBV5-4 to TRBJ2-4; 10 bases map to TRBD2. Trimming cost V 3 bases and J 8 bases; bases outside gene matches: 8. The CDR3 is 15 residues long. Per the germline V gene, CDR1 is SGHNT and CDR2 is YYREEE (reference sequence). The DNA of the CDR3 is TGTGCCAGCAGCTCCCGAGGACTAGCGGTAGACATTCAGTACTTC. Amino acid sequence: CASSSRGLAVDIQYF.